A selection of T cell receptor beta chains follows, all from one sample in a study of T cell changes during pregnancy in multiple sclerosis. Assay used: immunoSEQ multiplex PCR; TCRdb lists only in-frame clones, some missing. The table lists about 55,000 clones, about 94% of them singletons. The starting material was CD8+ T cells from peripheral blood mononuclear cells, obtained after pregnancy. The receptors were sampled from a female donor with multiple sclerosis, enrolled in a pregnancy study. The CDR3 runs from the conserved cysteine through the conserved F or W. The order of the fields is J gene, clone size, V gene, D gene, CDR3 DNA, CDR3 protein. D genes are given only for firm matches. Rows give clone size only sometimes, using once, few, many, or a class for an expanded clone.

>TRBJ1-1|NA|TRBV4-3|NA
TGCGCCAGCAGCCAAGACAGGAGGGACACTGAAGCTTTCTTT
CASSQDRRDTEAFF
>TRBJ2-1|NA|TRBV14|NA
TGTGCCAGCAGCCCCGGGACTGGTAAAGAGCAGTTCTTC
CASSPGTGKEQFF
>TRBJ2-2|NA|TRBV5-1|NA
TGCGCCAGCAGCTTGGCCGGGGGGGAGCTGTTTTTT
CASSLAGGELFF
>TRBJ2-3|NA|TRBV19|NA
TGTGCCAGTAGTATTCAGGGGGGCGGCACAGATACGCAGTATTTT
CASSIQGGGTDTQYF
>TRBJ2-7|NA|TRBV19|NA
TGTGCCAGTAGCCACCCCGGGACAGAGCAGTACTTC
CASSHPGTEQYF
>TRBJ1-1|NA|TRBV30|NA
TGTGCCTGGATTGGACAGCCGAACACTGAAGCTTTCTTT
CAWIGQPNTEAFF
>TRBJ2-3|NA|TRBV11-1|TRBD1
TGTGCCAGCAGCGAGAATAGCTTCAGGGGGCAAGAGGATACGCAGTATTTT
CASSENSFRGQEDTQYF
>TRBJ2-7|NA|TRBV4-3|TRBD2
TGCGCCAGCAGCCAAGGGTTAGCGGGGACCTACGAGCAGTACTTC
CASSQGLAGTYEQYF
>TRBJ2-7|NA|TRBV10-2|TRBD1
TGCGCCAGCAAGGGGACAGGGAGGGAGCAGTACTTC
CASKGTGREQYF
>TRBJ2-1|NA|TRBV19|NA
TGTGCCAGTAGTATTAGCGGTAACAATGAGCAGTTCTTC
CASSISGNNEQFF
>TRBJ2-3|NA|TRBV6-5|NA
TGTGCCAGCAGTATGAGGACAGACTACACAGATACGCAGTATTTT
CASSMRTDYTDTQYF
>TRBJ2-1|once|TRBV4-3|NA
TGCGCCAGCAGCCAAGAGACGGCAGTGGAGCATGAGCAGTTCTTC
CASSQETAVEHEQFF
>TRBJ2-7|NA|TRBV30|TRBD1
TGTGCCTGGAGTGCGGGACAGGGGCCCTACGAGCAGTACTTC
CAWSAGQGPYEQYF
>TRBJ1-1|NA|TRBV7-6|TRBD1
TGTGCCAGCAGCTTTCGAAAGGGGGCTACGGACACTGAAGCTTTCTTT
CASSFRKGATDTEAFF
>TRBJ2-5|NA|TRBV5-1|NA
TGCGCCAGCAGCTTGGGGACAGCCGCATACTTC
CASSLGTAAYF
>TRBJ1-5|NA|TRBV15|NA
TGTGCCACCAGCAAGACAGCCAGCAATCAGCCCCAGCATTTT
CATSKTASNQPQHF
>TRBJ2-6|NA|TRBV27|NA
TGTGCCAGCAGTCTAACAGACTCTGGGGCCAACGTCCTGACTTTC
CASSLTDSGANVLTF
>TRBJ1-1|NA|TRBV27|NA
TGTGCCAGCAGTTTATCGAGGGCATACACTGAAGCTTTCTTT
CASSLSRAYTEAFF
>TRBJ2-3|NA|TRBV5-1|TRBD2
TGCGCCAGCAGCTGGACTAGCGGGAGTGATACGCAGTATTTT
CASSWTSGSDTQYF
>TRBJ2-1|NA|TRBV9|NA
TGTGCCAGCAGCCCCGACAGAGACAATGAGCAGTTCTTC
CASSPDRDNEQFF
>TRBJ2-2|NA|TRBV9|NA
TGTGCCAGCAGCGTCTCCGGGACGAACACCGGGGAGCTGTTTTTT
CASSVSGTNTGELFF
>TRBJ2-4|NA|TRBV27|TRBD2
TGTGCCAGCAGGACTAGCGGGAGGCTCCGGTTAGCCAAAAACATTCAGTACTTC
CASRTSGRLRLAKNIQYF
>TRBJ2-7|NA|TRBV10-3|NA
TGTGCCATCAGTGAGTCTCAGGGACTCCAAGTCTTC
CAISESQGLQVF
>TRBJ2-7|once|TRBV6-1|TRBD1
TGTGCCAGCAGTGTGGGGGACAGCTACGAGCAGTACTTC
CASSVGDSYEQYF
>TRBJ2-7|NA|TRBV19|TRBD1
TGTGCCAGTAGTATGGGGACAGGGTCCCCCTACGAGCAGTACTTC
CASSMGTGSPYEQYF
>TRBJ2-7|NA|TRBV19|TRBD2
TGTGCCAGTAGTGCCGGGACGGGGGGCTACGAGCAGTACTTC
CASSAGTGGYEQYF
>TRBJ2-1|NA|TRBV27|NA
TGTGCCAGCAGTGTAGGGGGATACAATGAGCAGTTCTTC
CASSVGGYNEQFF
>TRBJ1-5|few|TRBV18|NA
TGTGCCAGCTCGGCAGGTGGGCAGAATCAGCCCCAGCATTTT
CASSAGGQNQPQHF
>TRBJ2-7|NA|TRBV5-5|TRBD2
TGTGCCAGCAGCTGGACTAGCGGAGTTTACGAGCAGTACTTC
CASSWTSGVYEQYF